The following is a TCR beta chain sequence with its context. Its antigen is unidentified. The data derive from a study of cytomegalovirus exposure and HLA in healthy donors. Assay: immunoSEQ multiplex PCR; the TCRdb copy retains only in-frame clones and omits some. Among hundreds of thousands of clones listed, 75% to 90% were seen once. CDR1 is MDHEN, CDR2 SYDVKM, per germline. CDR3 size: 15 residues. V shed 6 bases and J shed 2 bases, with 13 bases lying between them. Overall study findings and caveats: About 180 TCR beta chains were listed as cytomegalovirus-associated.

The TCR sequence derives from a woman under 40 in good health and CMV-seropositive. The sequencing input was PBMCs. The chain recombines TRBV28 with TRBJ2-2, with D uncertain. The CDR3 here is CASRDSVANTGELFF. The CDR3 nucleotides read TGTGCCAGCAGAGATTCAGTAGCTAACACCGGGGAGCTGTTTTTT.